A single sample is the source of the 32 T cell receptor beta chains below, sequenced in a study of shared clonotypes between healthy human individuals. Profiled with immunoSEQ multiplex PCR; TCRdb holds only in-frame clones, not every one. The top ten clones hold around 0.13% of a sample with roughly 2.4 million clones, 95% of them seen once. The sequencing input was naive CD4+ T cells sorted from blood. As to subset: CD45RA+ positively selected. Receptors were obtained from a man between 18 and 29 years old in good health.

V and J are TRBV11-2 and TRBJ2-7; D is perhaps TRBD2 (6 bases). Germline CDR1 reads SGHAT; CDR2 reads FQNNGV. V was clipped by 2 bases and J by 1 base, with 12 bases between them. This CDR3 comprises 15 residues. The CDR3 is CASSLYRGMSYEQYF. As DNA, the CDR3 is TGTGCCAGCAGCTTATACCGCGGGATGTCCTACGAGCAGTACTTC.

As regards this clone: This specimen includes other DNA sequences encoding the same CDR3. The chain uses TRBV19 and TRBJ2-5; no reliable D call. V gave up 5 bases and J gave up 1 base, with 8 bases separating them. The CDR3 extends over 13 amino acids. Germline V lookup: CDR1 LNHDA, CDR2 SQIVND (reference sequence). CDR3 nucleotides: TGTGCCAGTAGTTTTGGCAGCCAAGAGACCCAGTACTTC. Translated: CASSFGSQETQYF.

The rearrangement links TRBV2 to TRBJ2-1, with D perhaps TRBD2 (5 bases). Germline CDR1 SNHLY, CDR2 FYNNEI. CDR3 length: 17 amino acids. The ends were cut back, 7 bases at V and 2 bases at J, with 21 bases in the middle. CDR3 residues: CASIRELPSLTYNEQFF. The CDR3, as DNA: TGTGCCAGCATCCGGGAACTCCCGTCCCTTACCTACAATGAGCAGTTCTTC.

This chain links TRBV21-1 with TRBJ1-5. TRBV21-1 is a pseudogene segment. The CDR3 spans 18 residues. The CDR3 nucleotides are TGTGCCAGCAGCAAAAACCCAGGGGCCCCTCCTGCGGGACAGCCCCAGCATTTT. Its protein product is CASSKNPGAPPAGQPQHF.

J is TRBJ2-7 and V is TRBV5-8; 7 nucleotides line up with TRBD1. The CDR3 consists of 11 residues. J was trimmed by 12 bases and V by 6 bases; bases with no gene match: 9. Germline V gene data show CDR1 as SGHTS and CDR2 as YDEGEE. The CDR3 bases are TGTGCCAGCAACTCGCAGGGGGTCCCGTACTTC. Its protein is CASNSQGVPYF.

Turning to this clone: Other DNA variants within this sample encode the same CDR3. The rearrangement joins TRBV5-1 to TRBJ2-7, with 13 bases fitting TRBD2. The germline gives CDR1 SGHRS, CDR2 YFSETQ. The CDR3 totals 15 residues. The J segment lost 4 bases and the V segment lost 4 bases, leaving 5 bases of the junction unmatched. CDR3 coding DNA: TGCGCCAGCAGCAGGGGACTAGCGGGACTATACGAGCAGTACTTC. It is translated as CASSRGLAGLYEQYF.

The chain joins TRBV18 to TRBJ1-6; D call uncertain. The V gene's germline CDR1 is KGHSH and CDR2 LQKENI. The length of the CDR3 is 13 residues. V was pared by 3 bases and J by 10 bases, with 10 bases between. DNA for the CDR3: TGTGCCAGCTCACCCAGGCAGGAATCACCCCTCCACTTT. Translated, it gives CASSPRQESPLHF.

The chain couples TRBV28 to TRBJ2-7; TRBD1 matches at 10 bases. Germline trimming cut 7 bases from V and 4 bases from J; bases unmatched to any gene: 4. Per germline, CDR1 MDHEN and CDR2 SYDVKM. The CDR3 has 13 residues. The CDR3 is CASTGTGVYEQYF. The DNA for the CDR3 is TGTGCCAGCACCGGGACAGGGGTTTACGAGCAGTACTTC.

The CDR3 bases are TGTGCCAGCAGAACCATTATGGGACGAGGCACCATATATTTT. Translating it yields CASRTIMGRGTIYF. The chain combines TRBV27 with TRBJ1-3, with a weak D call TRBD1 (5 bases). V gave up 6 bases and J gave up 9 bases, with 18 bases separating them. The germline gives CDR1 MNHEY, CDR2 SMNVEV (reference sequence). The CDR3 extends over 14 amino acids.

With respect to this clone: The same CDR3 is also encoded by other DNA sequences in this sample. This chain joins TRBV5-1 and TRBJ2-5, with D uncertain. The CDR3 runs to 13 residues. Looked up from germline, CDR1 is SGHRS and CDR2 is YFSETQ. V lost 0 bases and J 0 bases, leaving 3 bases between the germline ends. The CDR3 protein is CASSLGYQETQYF. CDR3 nucleotide sequence: TGCGCCAGCAGCTTGGGTTACCAAGAGACCCAGTACTTC.

This clone was seen just once. The CDR3 DNA reads TGTGCCAGTACCACCCAGGGACAGGGGAATCAGCCCCAGCATTTT. Protein: CASTTQGQGNQPQHF. V is TRBV19 and J is TRBJ1-5, with 10 bases aligning to TRBD1. Germline CDR1 LNHDA, CDR2 SQIVND (reference sequence). This CDR3 comprises 15 residues. The trim removed 7 bases at V and 4 bases at J, leaving 7 bases unmatched.

The chain combines TRBV25-1 with TRBJ2-2; D unclear. The V end lost 3 bases, the J end lost 3 bases, and 20 bases lay between the germline ends. In germline, CDR1 is MGHDK, CDR2 SYGVNS. This CDR3 contains 18 residues. CDR3 coding DNA: TGTGCCAGCAGTGACGGCCAAGTTAGACGGGCGTACACCGGGGAGCTGTTTTTT. Protein sequence: CASSDGQVRRAYTGELFF.

J is TRBJ2-7 and V is TRBV25-1; 9 bases are shared with TRBD2. This CDR3 spans 14 amino acids. The germline gives CDR1 MGHDK, CDR2 SYGVNS. V was pared by 2 bases and J by 6 bases, with 5 bases of the junction left unmatched. CDR3 DNA sequence: TGTGCCAGCAGTGAACAAAGCGGGAGGCGCGAGCAGTACTTC. This encodes CASSEQSGRREQYF.

This chain joins TRBV5-8 and TRBJ1-2; D perhaps matches TRBD1 (5 bases). The CDR3 spans 13 residues. The ends were cut back, 1 base at V and 3 bases at J, with 7 bases in the middle. CDR1 and CDR2 from the germline V gene are SGHTS and YDEGEE. The CDR3 loop reads CASSLTGYYGYTF. The CDR3 region has the DNA TGTGCCAGCAGCTTGACAGGATACTATGGCTACACCTTC.

About this clone itself: Other DNA variants within this sample encode the same CDR3. The chain joins TRBV5-6 to TRBJ2-6, with D possibly called TRBD1 or TRBD2 (5 bases each). Trimming took 2 bases from V and 2 from J, leaving 8 bases between them. CDR1 is SGHDT, CDR2 YYEEEE, per germline. CDR3 length: 15 residues. The CDR3 DNA reads TGTGCCAGCAGCTTTAGAGGGGCTGGGGCCAACGTCCTGACTTTC. Residues: CASSFRGAGANVLTF.

V and J are TRBV30 and TRBJ1-4; D gene uncertain. CDR3 size: 14 residues. The germline V gene encodes CDR1 GTSNPN and CDR2 SVGIG (reference sequence). V was shortened by 2 bases and J by 0 bases, with 7 bases between the two germline ends. DNA for the CDR3: TGTGCCTGGAGTCACCTTGCAACTAATGAAAAACTGTTTTTT. Residues: CAWSHLATNEKLFF.

With respect to this clone: Other DNA sequences of this sample code for an identical CDR3. V gene TRBV7-8 combines with J gene TRBJ1-6, with TRBD1 matching 11 bases. Trimming cost V 3 bases and J 5 bases; bases outside gene matches: 0. The CDR3 has 15 amino acids. Germline assignment: CDR1 SGHVS and CDR2 FQNEAQ. This CDR3 is CASSLGQGDNSPLHF. The CDR3 DNA sequence: TGTGCCAGCAGCTTGGGACAGGGGGATAATTCACCCCTCCACTTT.

This chain links TRBV4-2 with TRBJ2-1, with D perhaps TRBD1 or TRBD2 (5 bases each). V shed 5 bases and J shed 4 bases, with 15 bases lying between them. The germline CDR1 and CDR2 sequences are LGHNA and YNFKEQ. CDR3 length: 15 amino acids. CDR3 sequence reads: CASSSGTPVYNEQFF. The CDR3 DNA is TGTGCCAGCAGCTCCGGGACCCCCGTTTACAATGAGCAGTTCTTC.

The chain is built from TRBV11-1 and TRBJ1-1, with D unclear. This CDR3 comprises 14 residues. From germline, CDR1 is SGHAT and CDR2 FQDESV (reference sequence). V lost 1 base, J lost 1 base, and 7 bases lay in between. The CDR3 region is CASSLDRGNTEAFF. The CDR3 DNA reads TGTGCCAGCAGCTTAGATCGGGGGAACACTGAAGCTTTCTTT.

The rearrangement joins TRBV10-3 to TRBJ2-5, with D maybe TRBD1 (5 bases). Trimming left V 0 bases short and J 5 bases short, with 13 bases between. The length of the CDR3 is 15 residues. CDR1 is ENHRY and CDR2 is SYGVKD in the germline V gene. The CDR3 spells CAISESTQGRETQYF. The CDR3 DNA follows: TGTGCCATCAGTGAGTCGACCCAGGGCAGGGAGACCCAGTACTTC.

The CDR3 nucleotides are TGCAGCGCTTATCAGGGGGCCGCTTTCTTT. It encodes CSAYQGAAFF. The rearrangement uses TRBV29-1 and TRBJ1-1; 8 nucleotides match TRBD1. Trimming took 7 bases from V and 11 from J; bases not matched to a gene: 6. The CDR3 is 10 amino acids. From germline, CDR1 is SQVTM and CDR2 ANQGSEA.

The rearrangement links TRBV19 to TRBJ1-6; 7 positions agree with TRBD1. V lost 5 bases, J lost 0 bases, and 10 bases stayed unmatched. Germline CDR1 and CDR2: LNHDA and SQIVND (reference sequence). This CDR3 has 18 amino acids. The CDR3 loop is CASSEGGPGGSYNSPLHF. The CDR3 nucleotides are TGTGCCAGTAGTGAAGGGGGCCCCGGAGGCTCCTATAATTCACCCCTCCACTTT.

This rearrangement joins TRBV5-1 to TRBJ1-3, with D perhaps matching TRBD1 (5 bases). The V gene's germline CDR1 is SGHRS and CDR2 YFSETQ. The CDR3 has 16 residues. Trimming took off 5 bases at V and 0 bases at J, with 15 bases between the two ends. CDR3 amino acids: CASSPQGLFSGNTIYF. CDR3 nucleotides: TGCGCCAGCAGTCCCCAGGGCCTATTCTCTGGAAACACCATATATTTT.

The chain has TRBV10-3 and TRBJ1-2; 7 nucleotides line up with TRBD1. Unmatched junction bases numbered 4, after V lost 4 bases and J lost 5 bases. Germline V gene data show CDR1 as ENHRY and CDR2 as SYGVKD. CDR3 length: 13 residues. CDR3 sequence: CAISADRAYGYTF. The CDR3 region has the DNA TGTGCCATCAGTGCAGACAGGGCTTATGGCTACACCTTC.

The chain links TRBV2 to TRBJ2-2, with D perhaps TRBD1 (6 bases). Looked up from germline, CDR1 is SNHLY and CDR2 is FYNNEI. Trimming removed 7 bases from V and 7 bases from J, with 16 bases in between. This CDR3 has 14 amino acids. The CDR3 nucleotides read TGTGCCAGCACAGGGGTGGTGCTTGTCGGGGAGCTGTTTTTT. It encodes CASTGVVLVGELFF. Using reference TRBV2 and TRBJ2-2 for the parts outside the CDR3, the full variable domain is EPEVTQTPSHQVTQMGQEVILRCVPISNHLYFYWYRQILGQKVEFLVSFYNNEISEKSEIFDDQFSVERPDGSNFTLKIRSTKLEDSAMYFCASTGVVLVGELFFGEGSRLTVL.

The chain links TRBV29-1 to TRBJ1-2; D is possibly TRBD1 (5 bases). Trimming removed 6 bases at V and 4 bases at J, with 18 bases between. Germline values: CDR1 SQVTM, CDR2 ANQGSEA. The CDR3 has 14 amino acids. CDR3 region: CSVDKRPGSYGYTF. The CDR3 nucleotides read TGCAGCGTCGACAAGCGGCCAGGGAGCTATGGCTACACCTTC.

J is TRBJ2-5 and V is TRBV6-1, with 8 bases identical to TRBD2. The germline gives CDR1 MNHNS, CDR2 SASEGT. The CDR3 has 13 residues. J gave up 3 bases and V 8 bases, and 5 bases lay outside the gene matches. CDR3: CASAIAGKETQYF. The CDR3 bases are TGTGCCAGCGCAATAGCGGGGAAAGAGACCCAGTACTTC.

J is TRBJ2-7 and V is TRBV13; 10 positions match TRBD1. The CDR3 has 19 amino acids. Per the germline V gene, CDR1 is PRHDT and CDR2 is FYEKMQ (reference sequence). Trimming cost V 5 bases and J 7 bases; bases outside gene matches: 23. CDR3 region: CASSLQGQGLFFYQGEQYF. CDR3 DNA sequence: TGTGCCAGCAGCCTACAGGGACAGGGGCTCTTTTTCTACCAGGGGGAGCAGTACTTC. Full variable domain (remainder filled in from reference TRBV13 and TRBJ2-7): AAGVIQSPRHLIKEKRETATLKCYPIPRHDTVYWYQQGPGQDPQFLISFYEKMQSDKGSIPDRFSAQQFSDYHSELNMSSLELGDSALYFCASSLQGQGLFFYQGEQYFGPGTRLTVT.

Notes on this clone: Different DNA sequences within this sample yield the same CDR3. This sequence joins TRBV5-4 and TRBJ2-3, with D perhaps matching TRBD1 (5 bases). This CDR3 has 15 residues. Trimming removed 1 base from V and 0 bases from J, with 9 bases in between. Per the germline V gene, CDR1 is SGHNT and CDR2 is YYREEE (reference sequence). The CDR3 reads CASSLPQASTDTQYF. CDR3 bases: TGTGCCAGCAGCTTGCCACAGGCTAGCACAGATACGCAGTATTTT. The whole variable domain, remainder taken from reference TRBV5-4 and TRBJ2-3, is ETGVTQSPTHLIKTRGQQVTLRCSSQSGHNTVSWYQQALGQGPQFIFQYYREEENGRGNFPPRFSGLQFPNYSSELNVNALELDDSALYLCASSLPQASTDTQYFGPGTRLTVL.

The V and J genes are TRBV9 and TRBJ2-5; 10 bases are shared with TRBD2. Germline CDR1 is SGDLS and CDR2 is YYNGEE. Trimming cost V 3 bases and J 4 bases; bases outside gene matches: 12. The CDR3 has 17 residues. CDR3 bases: TGTGCCAGCAGCGGCGGGGCTAGCGGGGGTGCGTTAGAGACCCAGTACTTC. This translates into CASSGGASGGALETQYF.

V gene TRBV2 combines with J gene TRBJ1-5; maybe TRBD1 (5 bases). This CDR3 is 14 amino acids long. Germline V CDR1 and CDR2: SNHLY, FYNNEI. V lost 5 bases to trimming and J lost 7 bases, with 15 bases between them. The CDR3 here is CASSPGRGEQPQHF. The CDR3 DNA follows: TGTGCCAGCAGTCCAGGGAGGGGAGAACAGCCCCAGCATTTT.

Only one count was recorded for this clone. Other DNA sequences in the sample encode the same CDR3. The rearrangement joins TRBV18 to TRBJ1-5, with unresolved D. V was pared by 3 bases and J by 0 bases, with 9 bases between. Germline V gene data show CDR1 as KGHSH and CDR2 as LQKENI. CDR3 size: 15 residues. This CDR3 is CASSPPGNSNQPQHF. CDR3 bases: TGTGCCAGCTCACCCCCGGGGAATAGCAATCAGCCCCAGCATTTT.